This T cell receptor beta chain was observed in a study of blood T cell repertoires in COVID-19. In the original processing: From reference gene primer amplification, estimates of nucleated cell counts were derived. The data were produced by immunoSEQ multiplex PCR, yet TCRdb's version contains in-frame clones alone and is incomplete. Clone size and V and J calls were adopted from that table, with D and trimming inferred from the DNA. This table holds some 95,000 clones, around 80% found once. The CDR3 length is 13 residues. The germline gives CDR1 LNHDA, CDR2 SQIVND (reference sequence). Deletions cut 5 bases from V and 2 bases from J, with 6 bases between.

The receptor was isolated from a man between 65 and 85 years old with acute or convalescent COVID-19. Sample: peripheral blood. The chain joins TRBV19 to TRBJ2-2; no definite D call. CDR3 region: CASSLTNTGELFF. The CDR3 nucleotides read TGTGCCAGTAGTCTCACAAACACCGGGGAGCTGTTTTTT.